A selection of T cell receptor beta chains follows, all from one sample in a study of blood T cell repertoires in COVID-19. Clones were sequenced by immunoSEQ multiplex PCR, and TCRdb holds only the in-frame ones, with some missing. The table records approximately 180,000 clones, roughly 86% of them present only once. The sample consisted of peripheral blood. The receptors were sampled from a woman aged 45 to 65 with acute or convalescent COVID-19. The CDR3 runs from the conserved cysteine through the conserved F or W. Fields, in order: V gene, D gene, clone size, J gene, CDR3 DNA, CDR3 protein. The D gene is left open where the match is weak. Only part of the rows carry a size: once, few, many, or a class if the clone is expanded.

v_gene: TRBV9
d_gene: NA
abundance: NA
j_gene: TRBJ2-1
CDR3nt: TGTGCCAGCAGCGTAGCGGGAGTCAATGAGCAGTTCTTC
CDR3aa: CASSVAGVNEQFF

v_gene: TRBV6-5
d_gene: TRBD1
abundance: NA
j_gene: TRBJ1-2
CDR3nt: TGTGCCAGCAGAACGACAGGGAACTATGGCTACACCTTC
CDR3aa: CASRTTGNYGYTF

v_gene: TRBV11-3
d_gene: NA
abundance: NA
j_gene: TRBJ2-3
CDR3nt: TGTGCCAGCAGCAGATCAGCGGAGATGACCACAGATACGCAGTATTTT
CDR3aa: CASSRSAEMTTDTQYF

v_gene: TRBV30
d_gene: TRBD1
abundance: NA
j_gene: TRBJ1-2
CDR3nt: TGTGCCTGGAGCTCCGGGACAGGGAGAAGCGGCTACACCTTC
CDR3aa: CAWSSGTGRSGYTF

v_gene: TRBV7-3
d_gene: TRBD2
abundance: NA
j_gene: TRBJ2-3
CDR3nt: TGTGCCAGCAGCTCCCGCGGGGGGGTTACAGATACGCAGTATTTT
CDR3aa: CASSSRGGVTDTQYF

v_gene: TRBV5-1
d_gene: NA
abundance: once
j_gene: TRBJ1-5
CDR3nt: TGCGCCAGCAGCTTGGCCGGGGGGGATCAGCCCCAGCATTTT
CDR3aa: CASSLAGGDQPQHF

v_gene: TRBV18
d_gene: NA
abundance: NA
j_gene: TRBJ1-3
CDR3nt: TGTGCCAGCTCACCACAGGGAGCTGGAAACACCATATATTTT
CDR3aa: CASSPQGAGNTIYF

v_gene: TRBV9
d_gene: NA
abundance: NA
j_gene: TRBJ2-3
CDR3nt: TGTGCCAGCAGCATCGGTCGGAGCACAGATACGCAGTATTTT
CDR3aa: CASSIGRSTDTQYF

v_gene: TRBV30
d_gene: NA
abundance: medium-sized
j_gene: TRBJ1-1
CDR3nt: TGTGCCTGGAGTGTTCCTTGGGGGGGCGGTGAAGCTTTCTTT
CDR3aa: CAWSVPWGGGEAFF

v_gene: TRBV5-1
d_gene: TRBD1
abundance: NA
j_gene: TRBJ2-7
CDR3nt: TGCGCCAGCAGCTTGGGGACAGGGTACTCCTACGAGCAGTACTTC
CDR3aa: CASSLGTGYSYEQYF

v_gene: TRBV5-1
d_gene: NA
abundance: NA
j_gene: TRBJ1-6
CDR3nt: TGCGCCAGCAGCTTGGGTAGCGGTTCACCCCTCCACTTT
CDR3aa: CASSLGSGSPLHF

v_gene: TRBV19
d_gene: TRBD1
abundance: NA
j_gene: TRBJ2-5
CDR3nt: TGTGCCACTCGCCCAGGGGGTGAAGAAGAGACCCAGTACTTC
CDR3aa: CATRPGGEEETQYF

v_gene: TRBV7-9
d_gene: NA
abundance: NA
j_gene: TRBJ2-2
CDR3nt: TGTGCCAGCAGCCTCGTACAGGGTGTCGGGGAGCTGTTTTTT
CDR3aa: CASSLVQGVGELFF

v_gene: TRBV5-4
d_gene: TRBD1
abundance: NA
j_gene: TRBJ2-1
CDR3nt: TGTGCCAGCAGCTTGGGACAGGGGAGAACCAATGAGCAGTTCTTC
CDR3aa: CASSLGQGRTNEQFF

v_gene: TRBV6-2/TRBV6-3
d_gene: NA
abundance: NA
j_gene: TRBJ1-2
CDR3nt: TGTGCCAGCAGTCCGACAAGTTATGGCTACACCTTC
CDR3aa: CASSPTSYGYTF

v_gene: TRBV24-1
d_gene: TRBD1
abundance: NA
j_gene: TRBJ1-2
CDR3nt: TGTGCCACCAGTGATTCTCCGGGACAGGGAATCTATGGCTACACCTTC
CDR3aa: CATSDSPGQGIYGYTF

v_gene: TRBV6-5
d_gene: NA
abundance: NA
j_gene: TRBJ1-1
CDR3nt: TGTGCCAGCAGTTACTTTTTAGAGAACACTGAAGCTTTCTTT
CDR3aa: CASSYFLENTEAFF

v_gene: TRBV9
d_gene: NA
abundance: NA
j_gene: TRBJ2-3
CDR3nt: TGTGCCAGCAGCCCCCAACTAGCCACAGATACGCAGTATTTT
CDR3aa: CASSPQLATDTQYF

v_gene: TRBV12-3/TRBV12-4
d_gene: NA
abundance: NA
j_gene: TRBJ1-2
CDR3nt: TGTGCCAGCAGTACACGACAGGAGCGAGGCTACACCTTC
CDR3aa: CASSTRQERGYTF

v_gene: TRBV14
d_gene: NA
abundance: NA
j_gene: TRBJ1-1
CDR3nt: TGTGCCAGCAGCCAAGGACAGTTGTCTGAAGCTTTCTTT
CDR3aa: CASSQGQLSEAFF

v_gene: TRBV3-1/TRBV3-2
d_gene: NA
abundance: NA
j_gene: TRBJ2-2
CDR3nt: TGTGCCAGCAGCCAAGAACACGGGGTGATCACCGGGGAGCTGTTTTTT
CDR3aa: CASSQEHGVITGELFF

v_gene: TRBV12-3/TRBV12-4
d_gene: NA
abundance: NA
j_gene: TRBJ1-3
CDR3nt: TGTGCCAGCAGGGCCAGTGGAAACACCATATATTTT
CDR3aa: CASRASGNTIYF

v_gene: TRBV30
d_gene: NA
abundance: NA
j_gene: TRBJ1-2
CDR3nt: TGTGCCTGGAGTGTACGAACAGACTATGGCTACACCTTC
CDR3aa: CAWSVRTDYGYTF

v_gene: TRBV27
d_gene: TRBD1
abundance: NA
j_gene: TRBJ1-1
CDR3nt: TGTGCCAGCAGGCGGACAGGGGAGGCTGAAGCTTTCTTT
CDR3aa: CASRRTGEAEAFF

v_gene: TRBV18
d_gene: NA
abundance: NA
j_gene: TRBJ2-5
CDR3nt: TGTGCCAGCTCAGGACAGCAAGTGGAGACCCAGTACTTC
CDR3aa: CASSGQQVETQYF

v_gene: TRBV4-3
d_gene: NA
abundance: NA
j_gene: TRBJ1-5
CDR3nt: TGCGCCAGCAGCCAAGATCGGGGGAGCAATCAGCCCCAGCATTTT
CDR3aa: CASSQDRGSNQPQHF

v_gene: TRBV7-9
d_gene: TRBD2
abundance: NA
j_gene: TRBJ2-3
CDR3nt: TGTGCCAGCAGCTTTACCTCCCTCGGGAGGGCTACGCAGTATTTT
CDR3aa: CASSFTSLGRATQYF

v_gene: TRBV5-6
d_gene: TRBD2
abundance: NA
j_gene: TRBJ2-7
CDR3nt: TGTGCCAGCAGCTTCTTTAGCGGGGGGGCGACCTACGAGCAGTACTTC
CDR3aa: CASSFFSGGATYEQYF

v_gene: TRBV7-9
d_gene: NA
abundance: few
j_gene: TRBJ1-1
CDR3nt: TGTGCCAGCAGCTTGGGGAGCACTGAAGCTTTCTTT
CDR3aa: CASSLGSTEAFF

v_gene: TRBV9
d_gene: TRBD1
abundance: NA
j_gene: TRBJ2-1
CDR3nt: TGTGCCAGCAGCTCGGGGACAGCAGGGAATGAGCAGTTCTTC
CDR3aa: CASSSGTAGNEQFF

v_gene: TRBV6-5
d_gene: TRBD1
abundance: NA
j_gene: TRBJ1-1
CDR3nt: TGTGCCAGCAGTCCGGGGACAGGGGTGACTGAAGCTTTCTTT
CDR3aa: CASSPGTGVTEAFF

v_gene: TRBV6-2/TRBV6-3
d_gene: NA
abundance: NA
j_gene: TRBJ2-5
CDR3nt: TGTGCCAGCAGTTACTCCCGGACGGGAAAAGAGACCCAGTACTTC
CDR3aa: CASSYSRTGKETQYF

v_gene: TRBV18
d_gene: NA
abundance: NA
j_gene: TRBJ2-2
CDR3nt: TGTGCCAGCTCACCAACGAGCGGGGAGCTGTTTTTT
CDR3aa: CASSPTSGELFF

v_gene: TRBV10-3
d_gene: NA
abundance: NA
j_gene: TRBJ1-2
CDR3nt: TGTGCCATCTGGGCAGGGGAGGGCTATGGCTACACCTTC
CDR3aa: CAIWAGEGYGYTF

v_gene: TRBV6-2/TRBV6-3
d_gene: TRBD2
abundance: once
j_gene: TRBJ2-1
CDR3nt: TGTGCCAGCAGTTCCTCGCGACTAGCGGGGGGGCGGGATGAGCAGTTCTTC
CDR3aa: CASSSSRLAGGRDEQFF

v_gene: TRBV19
d_gene: NA
abundance: NA
j_gene: TRBJ2-5
CDR3nt: TGTGCCAGTAGTATAGTTGCGGAGGTACAAGAGACCCAGTACTTC
CDR3aa: CASSIVAEVQETQYF

v_gene: TRBV4-3
d_gene: NA
abundance: few
j_gene: TRBJ1-2
CDR3nt: TGCGCCAGCAGCCCATTAGACAGAAACTATGGCTACACCTTC
CDR3aa: CASSPLDRNYGYTF

v_gene: TRBV6-6
d_gene: NA
abundance: NA
j_gene: TRBJ1-5
CDR3nt: TGTGCCAGCAGTCCCAGCGGGGTCCATGGATATAGCAATCAGCCCCAGCATTTT
CDR3aa: CASSPSGVHGYSNQPQHF

v_gene: TRBV15
d_gene: TRBD2
abundance: NA
j_gene: TRBJ2-1
CDR3nt: TGTGCCACCAGCACGGGGGGTGAGCAGTTCTTC
CDR3aa: CATSTGGEQFF